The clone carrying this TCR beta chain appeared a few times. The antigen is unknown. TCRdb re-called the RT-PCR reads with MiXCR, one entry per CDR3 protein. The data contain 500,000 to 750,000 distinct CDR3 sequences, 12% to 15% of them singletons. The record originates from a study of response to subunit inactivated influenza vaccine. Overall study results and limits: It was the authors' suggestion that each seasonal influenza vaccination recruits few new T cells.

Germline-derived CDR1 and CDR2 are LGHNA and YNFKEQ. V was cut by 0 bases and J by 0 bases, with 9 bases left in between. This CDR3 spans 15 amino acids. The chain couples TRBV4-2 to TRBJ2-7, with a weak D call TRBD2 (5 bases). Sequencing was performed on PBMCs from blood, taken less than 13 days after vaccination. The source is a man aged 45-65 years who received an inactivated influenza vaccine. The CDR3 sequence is CASSQEAVRSYEQYF. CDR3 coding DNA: TGTGCCAGCAGCCAAGAAGCGGTACGCTCCTACGAGCAGTACTTC.